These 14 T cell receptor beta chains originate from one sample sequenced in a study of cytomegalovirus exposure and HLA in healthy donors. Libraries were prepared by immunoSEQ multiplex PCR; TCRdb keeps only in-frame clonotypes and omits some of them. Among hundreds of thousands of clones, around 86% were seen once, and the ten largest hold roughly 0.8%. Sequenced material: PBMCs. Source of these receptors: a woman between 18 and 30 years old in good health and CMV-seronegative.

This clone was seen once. This chain's CDR3 is CASSPPTGVGTEAFF. Here the CDR3 DNA reads TGTGCCAGCAGCCCACCTACAGGGGTAGGAACTGAAGCTTTCTTT. The J gene is TRBJ1-1, the V gene TRBV7-9; TRBD1 matches 7 bases. The V gene end was trimmed by 5 bases and the J gene end by 5 bases; junction bases not matched to a gene: 11. This CDR3 has 15 residues. Germline CDR1 reads SEHNR; CDR2 reads FQNEAQ (reference sequence).

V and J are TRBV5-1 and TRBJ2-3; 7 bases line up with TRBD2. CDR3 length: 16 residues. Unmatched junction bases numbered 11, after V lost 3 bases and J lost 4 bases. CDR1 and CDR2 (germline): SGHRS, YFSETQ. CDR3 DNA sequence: TGCGCCAGCAGCTCCGCCGAGCGGGGTTTCCCAGATACGCAGTATTTT. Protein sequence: CASSSAERGFPDTQYF.

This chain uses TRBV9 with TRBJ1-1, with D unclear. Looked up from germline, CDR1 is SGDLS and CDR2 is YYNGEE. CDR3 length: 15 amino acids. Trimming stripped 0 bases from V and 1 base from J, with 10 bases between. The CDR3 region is CASSVGGGSNTEAFF. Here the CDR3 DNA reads TGTGCCAGCAGCGTAGGCGGAGGATCGAACACTGAAGCTTTCTTT.

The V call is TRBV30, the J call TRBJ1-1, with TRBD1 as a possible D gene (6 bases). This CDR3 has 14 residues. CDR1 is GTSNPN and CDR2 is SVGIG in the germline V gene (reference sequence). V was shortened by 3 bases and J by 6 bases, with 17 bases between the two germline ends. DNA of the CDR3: TGTGCCTGGAGATGGCGGGGGCAAATGGCTGAAGCTTTCTTT. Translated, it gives CAWRWRGQMAEAFF.

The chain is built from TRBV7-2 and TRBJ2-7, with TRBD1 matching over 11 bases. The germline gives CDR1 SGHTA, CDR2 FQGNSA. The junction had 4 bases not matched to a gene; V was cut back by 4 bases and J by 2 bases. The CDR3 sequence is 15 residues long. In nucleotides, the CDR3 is TGTGCCAGCAGCTCGCCGGGACAGGGGGCCTACGAGCAGTACTTC. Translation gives CASSSPGQGAYEQYF.

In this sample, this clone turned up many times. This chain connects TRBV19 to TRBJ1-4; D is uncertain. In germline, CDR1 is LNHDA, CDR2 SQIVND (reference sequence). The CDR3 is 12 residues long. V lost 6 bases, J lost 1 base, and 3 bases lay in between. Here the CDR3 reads CASSGTNEKLFF. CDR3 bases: TGTGCCAGTAGCGGAACTAATGAAAAACTGTTTTTT. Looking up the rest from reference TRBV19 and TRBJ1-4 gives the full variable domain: DGGITQSPKYLFRKEGQNVTLSCEQNLNHDAMYWYRQDPGQGLRLIYYSQIVNDFQKGDIAEGYSVSREKKESFPLTVTSAQKNPTAFYLCASSGTNEKLFFGSGTQLSVL.

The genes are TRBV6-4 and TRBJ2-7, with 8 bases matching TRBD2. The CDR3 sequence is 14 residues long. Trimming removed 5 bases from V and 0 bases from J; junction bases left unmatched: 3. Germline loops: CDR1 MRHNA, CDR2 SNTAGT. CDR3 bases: TGTGCCAGCAGTCTACGGGAGGGCTCCTACGAGCAGTACTTC. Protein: CASSLREGSYEQYF.

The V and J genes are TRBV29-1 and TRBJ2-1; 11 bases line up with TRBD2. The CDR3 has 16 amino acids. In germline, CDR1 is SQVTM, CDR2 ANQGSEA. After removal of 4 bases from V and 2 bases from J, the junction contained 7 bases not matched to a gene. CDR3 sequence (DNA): TGCAGCGTTGGAGCGCTAGCGGGGGGACCCTACAATGAGCAGTTCTTC. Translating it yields CSVGALAGGPYNEQFF.

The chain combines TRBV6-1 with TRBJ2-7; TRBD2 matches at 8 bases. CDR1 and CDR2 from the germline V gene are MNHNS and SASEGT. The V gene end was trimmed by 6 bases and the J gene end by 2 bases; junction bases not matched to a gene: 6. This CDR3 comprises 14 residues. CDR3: CASRSGLATYEQYF. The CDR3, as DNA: TGTGCCAGCAGATCAGGACTAGCAACCTACGAGCAGTACTTC.

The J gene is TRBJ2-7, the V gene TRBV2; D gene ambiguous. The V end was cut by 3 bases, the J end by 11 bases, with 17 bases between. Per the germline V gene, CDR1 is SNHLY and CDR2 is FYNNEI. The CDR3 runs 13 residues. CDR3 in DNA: TGTGCCAGCAGTGAGTCGCAACTCGGTAGTGAGTACTTC. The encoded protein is CASSESQLGSEYF. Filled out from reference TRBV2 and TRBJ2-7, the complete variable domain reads EPEVTQTPSHQVTQMGQEVILRCVPISNHLYFYWYRQILGQKVEFLVSFYNNEISEKSEIFDDQFSVERPDGSNFTLKIRSTKLEDSAMYFCASSESQLGSEYFGPGTRLTVT.

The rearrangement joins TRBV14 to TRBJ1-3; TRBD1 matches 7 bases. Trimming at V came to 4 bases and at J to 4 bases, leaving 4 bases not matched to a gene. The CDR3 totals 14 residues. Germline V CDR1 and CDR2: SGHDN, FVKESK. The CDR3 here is CASSRDSRGNTIYF. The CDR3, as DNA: TGTGCCAGCAGCCGGGACAGCAGGGGAAACACCATATATTTT.

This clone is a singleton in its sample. The DNA of the CDR3 is TGCGCCAGCAGCCAAGATAGCCAGCAGTTCTTC. It translates to CASSQDSQQFF. This chain connects TRBV4-1 to TRBJ2-1; D is undetermined. This CDR3 has 11 amino acids. Between the trimmed V and J ends, which lost 0 bases and 11 bases, there was a span of 5 bases. CDR1 and CDR2 (germline): MGHRA, YSYEKL.

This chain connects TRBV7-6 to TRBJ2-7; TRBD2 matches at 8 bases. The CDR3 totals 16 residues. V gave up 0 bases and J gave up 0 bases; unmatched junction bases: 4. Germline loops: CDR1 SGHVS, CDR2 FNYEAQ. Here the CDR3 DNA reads TGTGCCAGCAGCTTAGCAGGGGGGACTAGCTCCTACGAGCAGTACTTC. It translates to CASSLAGGTSSYEQYF.

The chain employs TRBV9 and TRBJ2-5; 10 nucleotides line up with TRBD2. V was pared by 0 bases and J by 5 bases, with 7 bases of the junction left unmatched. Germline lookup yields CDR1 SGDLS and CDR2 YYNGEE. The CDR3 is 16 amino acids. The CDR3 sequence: CASSVGTSGAGETQYF. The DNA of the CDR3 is TGTGCCAGCAGCGTAGGTACTAGCGGGGCCGGGGAGACCCAGTACTTC. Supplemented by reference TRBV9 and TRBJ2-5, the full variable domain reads DSGVTQTPKHLITATGQRVTLRCSPRSGDLSVYWYQQSLDQGLQFLIQYYNGEERAKGNILERFSAQQFPDLHSELNLSSLELGDSALYFCASSVGTSGAGETQYFGPGTRLLVL.